This TCR beta chain derives from a study of T cells expressing NK-cell markers (dated by TCRdb to about 2020). Concerning the study at large: About eight donors provided sorted CD3+CD56+NKG2C+, CD3+CD56+NKG2C- and CD3+CD56-NKG2C+ T-cell subsets, whose TCR beta-chain repertoires were profiled. Of the eight sequenced donors, seven were found to be HCMV-seropositive and one was found to be HCMV-seronegative. The study sequenced eight donors, all healthy volunteers chosen at random: three men and five women. Libraries were sequenced as 2 x 150 bp reads on Illumina HiSeq 2000/2500, MiSeq or NextSeq.

What the authors observed across the whole study: It remained unclear whether the expanded NKG2C-expressing T cell clones were specific for HCMV antigens. Those dominant clonotypes were again the most abundant among CD3+CD56-NKG2C+ cells in a handful of donors, at about 25-60.1%. For five or six donors, the dominant CD3+CD56+NKG2C+ clonotypes were among the top 10 CD8+ clonotypes and accounted for 1.0-7.0% of CD8+ T cells.

Sequencing used an Illumina HiSeq 2000. The TCR beta cDNA libraries were made using 5'RACE template switching, a step that added both a universal primer site and unique molecular identifiers. cDNA synthesis was primed from the TCR beta constant segment, followed by two successive PCR amplification steps. The paper's data handling went like this. MIGEC handled demultiplexing of the reads and grouping by UMI, while MiTCR was used to assemble and quantify clonotypes. Only TCR cDNA sequences supported by at least two reads were kept to exclude erroneous sequences. Downstream repertoire analysis used the tcR package, and clonotypes were matched across fractions by CDR3 nucleotide sequence plus V segment. Antigen specificity was annotated against VDJdb with VDJmatch, allowing one amino acid substitution in CDR3. Each CDR3 protein sequence appears as one entry after TCRdb reprocessed the reads, and no DNA is included. TCRdb's processing, not the authors' own work, is the source of the V and J calls. This sample's records show 300,000 to 500,000 distinct CDR3 sequences. Roughly 10% of the sample lies in the top ten.

On this clonotype: The antigen it binds to is not known.

HCMV serostatus was determined by detecting HCMV-specific IgG in serum with a commercial ELISA kit. Ficoll density gradient centrifugation was used to isolate peripheral blood mononuclear cells from blood. The clonotype originates from a woman between 50 and 59 years old in good health. Donor details come from another sample of the same person, matched by shared clones. What was sequenced was blood T cells: a sorted CD56 or NKG2C T cell subset, CD4+ or CD8+ T cells, or bulk PBMC T cells (not recorded which).

The CDR3 region has the sequence CSPTGHLNETQYF. The chain is made from TRBV29-1 and TRBJ2-5; TCRdb indicates TRBD1, and absent DNA this call remains unverified. Looking up the germline V gene yields CDR1 SQVTM and CDR2 ANQGSEA. The CDR3 runs 13 residues from the cysteine to the phenylalanine. Nucleotide data are not available.